This T cell receptor beta chain was obtained from a study of chemoradiotherapy in HPV16-positive cancers. The repertoire was sequenced with immunoSEQ multiplex PCR; TCRdb's copy has only in-frame clones and lacks some. The sample gives roughly 15,000 clones, around 72% of which show up once; around 9.9% is in the top ten. With V trimmed by 3 bases and J by 7 bases, 8 bases remained unmatched. Per germline, CDR1 MNHEY and CDR2 SMNVEV (reference sequence). The CDR3 contains 15 residues. The sequence was obtained from a human donor with HPV-associated anogenital cancer. The chain recombines TRBV27 with TRBJ2-1, with 8 nucleotides matching TRBD2. This material was obtained from a patient who underwent chemoradiotherapy. The CDR3 here is CASSFIGGARNEQFF. The CDR3 DNA reads TGTGCCAGCAGTTTTATCGGGGGGGCTCGGAATGAGCAGTTCTTC.